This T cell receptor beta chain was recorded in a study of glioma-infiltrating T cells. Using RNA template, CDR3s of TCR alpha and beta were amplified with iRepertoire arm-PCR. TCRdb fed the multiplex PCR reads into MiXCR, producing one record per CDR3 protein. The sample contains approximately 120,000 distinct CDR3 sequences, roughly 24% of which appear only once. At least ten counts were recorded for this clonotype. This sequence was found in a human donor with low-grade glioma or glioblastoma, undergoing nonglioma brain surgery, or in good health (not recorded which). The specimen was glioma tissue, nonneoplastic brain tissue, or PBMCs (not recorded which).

The CDR3 loop is CASSLGFVYEQYF. The CDR3 nucleotides are TGCGCCAGCAGCTTGGGGTTCGTCTACGAGCAGTACTTC. The chain employs TRBV5-1 and TRBJ2-7; D uncertain. Trimming pared 0 bases from V and 3 bases from J, leaving 7 bases between. Per the germline V gene, CDR1 is SGHRS and CDR2 is YFSETQ. The CDR3 contains 13 residues.